This passage covers 25 T cell receptor beta chains from one sample sequenced in a study of blood T cell repertoires in COVID-19. Profiling relied on immunoSEQ multiplex PCR, and the TCRdb table lists in-frame clones only, not all of them. Altogether about 140,000 clones are present, roughly 80% being singletons, with the ten largest covering roughly 3.9%. Sample: peripheral blood. These receptors originate from a woman older than 75 with acute or convalescent COVID-19.

At least ten counts were recorded for this clone. The genes are TRBV11-2 and TRBJ1-1, with D possibly TRBD1 on 6 matching bases. The ends were cut back, 2 bases at V and 5 bases at J, with 18 bases in the middle. Germline V gene data show CDR1 as SGHAT and CDR2 as FQNNGV. The CDR3 loop spans 16 amino acids. Here the CDR3 DNA reads TGTGCCAGCAGCTTATGGACAGTCCTCAGAACAACTGAAGCTTTCTTT. Translating it yields CASSLWTVLRTTEAFF.

The V call is TRBV6-5, the J call TRBJ1-6, with 8 positions matching TRBD1. Germline-derived CDR1 and CDR2 are MNHEY and SVGAGI. V gave up 2 bases and J gave up 9 bases; unmatched junction bases: 6. The CDR3 spans 15 residues. The CDR3 DNA reads TGTGCCAGCAGTTACGGCGGACAGGGAGGTTCACCCCTCCACTTT. As protein: CASSYGGQGGSPLHF.

The rearrangement uses TRBV7-8 and TRBJ1-6; D perhaps matches TRBD1 (5 bases). The CDR3 loop spans 15 amino acids. Between the trimmed V and J ends, which lost 8 bases and 10 bases, there was a span of 21 bases. Germline values: CDR1 SGHVS, CDR2 FQNEAQ. The CDR3 bases are TGTGCCAGCTCCAGGCAACGGGACGGGAGCTCACCCCTCCACTTT. Amino acids: CASSRQRDGSSPLHF.

This clone appeared once. The rearrangement links TRBV20-1 to TRBJ2-1, with 10 bases aligning to TRBD2. The J segment lost 15 bases and the V segment lost 6 bases, leaving 8 bases of the junction unmatched. Germline CDR1 is DFQATT and CDR2 is SNEGSKA (reference sequence). This CDR3 spans 11 amino acids. CDR3 sequence: CSATLAGAGFF. CDR3 nucleotide sequence: TGCAGTGCAACTCTAGCGGGGGCGGGGTTCTTC.

This chain uses TRBV4-1 with TRBJ2-6, with no clear D. The V end lost 1 base, the J end lost 0 bases, and 16 bases lay between the germline ends. CDR1 is MGHRA and CDR2 is YSYEKL in the germline V gene. The CDR3 loop spans 19 amino acids. The CDR3 spells CASSQVSGLLSSGANVLTF. In nucleotides, the CDR3 is TGCGCCAGCAGCCAAGTCAGTGGGCTACTGAGCTCTGGGGCCAACGTCCTGACTTTC.

This chain links TRBV18 with TRBJ2-1; 10 bases align to TRBD1. The CDR3 has 15 residues. Unmatched junction bases numbered 7, after V lost 3 bases and J lost 8 bases. Germline CDR1 is KGHSH and CDR2 is LQKENI. The CDR3 sequence is CASSPWDRGLHEQFF. CDR3 nucleotide sequence: TGTGCCAGCTCACCGTGGGACAGGGGTCTCCATGAGCAGTTCTTC.

The chain has TRBV19 and TRBJ2-2; 9 bases are a match to TRBD1. The CDR3 contains 16 residues. V lost 6 bases, J lost 4 bases, and 9 bases stayed unmatched. Germline V CDR1 and CDR2: LNHDA, SQIVND (reference sequence). The CDR3 nucleotides read TGTGCCAGTAGCACAAACAGGGGGCTGGGCACCGGGGAGCTGTTTTTT. Encoded protein: CASSTNRGLGTGELFF. Complete variable domain (other parts from reference TRBV19 and TRBJ2-2): DGGITQSPKYLFRKEGQNVTLSCEQNLNHDAMYWYRQDPGQGLRLIYYSQIVNDFQKGDIAEGYSVSREKKESFPLTVTSAQKNPTAFYLCASSTNRGLGTGELFFGEGSRLTVL.

The J gene is TRBJ2-7, the V gene TRBV27; 7 bases are shared with TRBD2. The CDR3 length is 16 residues. V trimming: 8 bases; J trimming: 5 bases; junction bases outside the gene matches: 18. The V gene's germline CDR1 is MNHEY and CDR2 SMNVEV (reference sequence). The CDR3 reads CASQHSAGLTGHEQYF. The CDR3 DNA reads TGTGCCAGCCAACACTCGGCGGGACTAACGGGCCACGAGCAGTACTTC.

The chain joins TRBV7-9 to TRBJ2-4; 8 nucleotides agree with TRBD1. Germline V gene lookup returns CDR1 SEHNR and CDR2 FQNEAQ (reference sequence). This CDR3 contains 17 residues. Trimming cost V 2 bases and J 0 bases; bases outside gene matches: 6. DNA for the CDR3: TGTGCCAGCAGCTTACACGGACAGGGACAAGCCAAAAACATTCAGTACTTC. Translating gives CASSLHGQGQAKNIQYF.

The V gene is TRBV19, the J gene TRBJ1-2, with TRBD1 matching over 7 bases. The CDR3 extends over 17 amino acids. After removal of 2 bases from V and 2 bases from J, the junction contained 11 bases not matched to a gene. CDR1 and CDR2 from the germline V gene are LNHDA and SQIVND (reference sequence). The CDR3 loop is CASSIMLETGFNYGYTF. The CDR3 DNA sequence: TGTGCCAGTAGTATAATGTTGGAGACAGGGTTCAACTATGGCTACACCTTC.

The gene calls are TRBV21-1 and TRBJ1-5. TRBV21-1 constitutes a pseudogene. This CDR3 is 11 amino acids long. The CDR3: CASSKILPQHF. The CDR3 region has the DNA TGTGCCAGCAGCAAAATATTACCCCAGCATTTT.

The chain is built from TRBV3-1 (or the pseudogene TRBV3-2) and TRBJ2-2; 9 bases agree with TRBD1. Germline CDR1 is LGHDT and CDR2 is YNNKEL (reference sequence). The CDR3 covers 13 residues. V dropped 6 bases and J dropped 6; count of bases not matched to a gene: 2. CDR3: CASRGTGPGELFF. CDR3 DNA: TGTGCCAGCAGGGGGACAGGGCCCGGGGAGCTGTTTTTT.

This clone appeared once. CDR3 DNA: TGTGCCAGCAGCTTGGCTAATAATTCACCCCTCCACTTT. Encoded protein: CASSLANNSPLHF. The chain carries TRBV5-6 and TRBJ1-6; D unresolved. The CDR3 consists of 13 residues. V shed 0 bases and J shed 5 bases, with 3 bases lying between them. From germline, CDR1 is SGHDT and CDR2 YYEEEE.

The CDR3: CASISGDRVGYTF. As DNA, the CDR3 is TGTGCCAGCATTAGCGGGGACAGGGTGGGCTACACCTTC. The chain uses TRBV6-5 and TRBJ1-2; TRBD1 agrees at 9 bases. The J segment lost 8 bases and the V segment lost 7 bases, leaving 8 bases of the junction unmatched. This CDR3 comprises 13 residues. Germline V gives CDR1 MNHEY, CDR2 SVGAGI.

The CDR3 here is CASSLRASEYNEQFF. The CDR3 bases are TGCGCCAGCAGCTTGCGGGCTAGCGAATACAATGAGCAGTTCTTC. The chain is built from TRBV5-1 and TRBJ2-1; maybe TRBD2 (6 bases). V gave up 1 base and J gave up 4 bases, with 12 bases separating them. CDR3 length: 15 amino acids. Germline V lookup: CDR1 SGHRS, CDR2 YFSETQ.

This clone was found once. The chain couples TRBV28 to TRBJ1-2, with 7 positions matching TRBD1. CDR1 MDHEN and CDR2 SYDVKM come from the germline V gene. This CDR3 is built from 12 residues. V dropped 11 bases and J dropped 3; count of bases not matched to a gene: 6. The CDR3 reads CAGFGTDYGYTF. CDR3 nucleotide sequence: TGTGCCGGGTTTGGGACAGACTATGGCTACACCTTC.

The chain has TRBV19 and TRBJ1-3; D is perhaps TRBD1 (5 bases). The V end lost 7 bases, the J end lost 0 bases, and 7 bases lay between the germline ends. This CDR3 is built from 13 residues. Germline loops: CDR1 LNHDA, CDR2 SQIVND (reference sequence). CDR3 nucleotide sequence: TGTGCCAGTACAGGGTACTCTGGAAACACCATATATTTT. Translating gives CASTGYSGNTIYF. The complete variable domain, with remaining parts taken from reference TRBV19 and TRBJ1-3, reads DGGITQSPKYLFRKEGQNVTLSCEQNLNHDAMYWYRQDPGQGLRLIYYSQIVNDFQKGDIAEGYSVSREKKESFPLTVTSAQKNPTAFYLCASTGYSGNTIYFGEGSWLTVV.

This clone was detected once. This chain connects TRBV9 to TRBJ2-3, with TRBD2 matching over 8 bases. After removal of 0 bases from V and 0 bases from J, the junction contained 3 bases not matched to a gene. The CDR3 totals 16 residues. CDR1 is SGDLS and CDR2 is YYNGEE in the germline V gene. DNA of the CDR3: TGTGCCAGCAGCGTAGCGGGGGGGCCGAGCACAGATACGCAGTATTTT. Amino acid sequence: CASSVAGGPSTDTQYF.

CDR3 DNA sequence: TGTGCCAGCTCACCCGAACAGGGACCGGTAGGCACAGATACGCAGTATTTT. This gives the protein CASSPEQGPVGTDTQYF. The chain has TRBV18 and TRBJ2-3, with D possibly being TRBD1 (6 bases). The germline V and J ends were trimmed by 3 bases and 1 base, with 17 bases remaining between them. From germline, CDR1 is KGHSH and CDR2 LQKENI. The CDR3 is made up of 17 amino acids.

This clone showed up just once. V usage is TRBV20-1 and J usage is TRBJ2-4; 7 bases map to TRBD1. CDR3 length equals 11 residues. Losses at the gene ends were 7 bases for V and 5 bases for J; bases not matched to a gene: 2. Germline CDR1 DFQATT, CDR2 SNEGSKA (reference sequence). CDR3 residues: CSVQGENIQYF. The CDR3 DNA reads TGCAGTGTGCAGGGGGAAAACATTCAGTACTTC.

This chain connects TRBV10-2 to TRBJ2-3; 13 nucleotides agree with TRBD2. The CDR3 has 18 residues. Trimming took 1 base from V and 5 from J; bases not matched to a gene: 9. The germline V gene encodes CDR1 WSHSY and CDR2 SAAADI. CDR3 bases: TGCGCCAGCAGTGAGTACCGGACTAGCGGGGGCCTTCGAGATACGCAGTATTTT. It specifies CASSEYRTSGGLRDTQYF.

This chain uses TRBV18 with TRBJ2-2; 7 nucleotides agree with TRBD1. Germline-derived CDR1 and CDR2 are KGHSH and LQKENI. Germline trimming cut 3 bases from V and 6 bases from J; bases unmatched to any gene: 7. This CDR3 is built from 15 residues. CDR3 DNA: TGTGCCAGCTCACCCTACACAGGGGACGCCGGGGAGCTGTTTTTT. Its protein product is CASSPYTGDAGELFF.

V gene TRBV10-1 combines with J gene TRBJ2-5, with D unclear. With 3 bases removed from V and 6 bases from J, the gap between germline ends came to 11 bases. CDR3 length: 13 amino acids. The germline V gene encodes CDR1 WNHNN and CDR2 SYGVQD (reference sequence). In DNA form, the CDR3 reads TGCGCCAGCAGTGAATCTGGCTCAAAGACCCAGTACTTC. Its translation: CASSESGSKTQYF.

The chain combines TRBV7-9 with TRBJ1-1, with D possibly being TRBD1 (6 bases). The CDR3 contains 14 residues. Trimming cost V 3 bases and J 4 bases, with 12 bases left between them. Per the germline V gene, CDR1 is SEHNR and CDR2 is FQNEAQ (reference sequence). The CDR3 loop is CASSFRGGGTEAFF. CDR3 in DNA: TGTGCCAGCAGCTTCAGGGGTGGGGGCACTGAAGCTTTCTTT.

V is TRBV4-2 and J is TRBJ2-1; D might be TRBD2 (6 bases). CDR3 size: 14 residues. Trimming removed 8 bases at V and 4 bases at J, with 15 bases between. Germline V lookup: CDR1 LGHNA, CDR2 YNFKEQ. This CDR3 is CASSGVSGYNEQFF. DNA of the CDR3: TGTGCCAGCTCCGGTGTTAGCGGATACAATGAGCAGTTCTTC.